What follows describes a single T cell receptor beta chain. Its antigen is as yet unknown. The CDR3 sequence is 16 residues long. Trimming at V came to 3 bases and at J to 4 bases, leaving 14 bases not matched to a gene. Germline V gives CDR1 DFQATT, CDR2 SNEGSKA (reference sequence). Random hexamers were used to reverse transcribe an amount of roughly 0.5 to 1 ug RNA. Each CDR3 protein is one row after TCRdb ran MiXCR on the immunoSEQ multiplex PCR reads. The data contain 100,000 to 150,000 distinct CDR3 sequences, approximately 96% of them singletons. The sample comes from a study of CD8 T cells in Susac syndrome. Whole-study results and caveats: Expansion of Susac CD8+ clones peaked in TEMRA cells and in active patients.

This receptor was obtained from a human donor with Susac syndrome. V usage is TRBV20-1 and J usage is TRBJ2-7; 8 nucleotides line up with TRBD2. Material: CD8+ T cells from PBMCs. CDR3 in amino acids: CSASDLGLGLGYEQYF. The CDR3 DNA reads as TGCAGTGCTAGCGATTTGGGACTAGGCCTTGGTTACGAGCAGTACTTC.